Sequencing of this T cell receptor beta chain was carried out in a study of vaccination effects on CD4 cells after COVID-19. Trimming cost V 1 base and J 6 bases, with 17 bases left between them. The CDR3 is 16 amino acids. The germline gives CDR1 SGHRS, CDR2 YFSETQ. Here immunoSEQ multiplex PCR was the method, and the copy in TCRdb shows in-frame clones only, minus some. The repertoire includes approximately 70,000 clones, under 85% of them detected once, and more than 0.9% sits in the top ten. Sequencing was preceded by expansion of antigen-specific CD4+ T cells with viral peptide pools in the ViraFEST assay. Isolation of CD4+ T cells took place after 10 days of culture. The cohort was immunized with two doses of either the BNT162b2 or mRNA-1273 vaccine. In its sample, this clone was seen a few times. Its specificity is unknown.

The J gene is TRBJ1-3, the V gene TRBV5-1; no clear D. The sequence was collected from a human donor who received a COVID-19 vaccine. Sequencing was performed on CD4+ T cells from PBMCs cultured with HCoV-OC43 spike peptides, taken after COVID-19 vaccination. Regarding subset: HCoV-OC43 spike overlapping peptide pool stimulation. The CDR3 loop is CASSLSTPPGQNTIYF. CDR3 DNA: TGCGCCAGCAGCTTGTCTACTCCGCCAGGCCAAAACACCATATATTTT. Looking up the rest from reference TRBV5-1 and TRBJ1-3 gives the full variable domain: KAGVTQTPRYLIKTRGQQVTLSCSPISGHRSVSWYQQTPGQGLQFLFEYFSETQRNKGNFPGRFSGRQFSNSRSEMNVSTLELGDSALYLCASSLSTPPGQNTIYFGEGSWLTVV.